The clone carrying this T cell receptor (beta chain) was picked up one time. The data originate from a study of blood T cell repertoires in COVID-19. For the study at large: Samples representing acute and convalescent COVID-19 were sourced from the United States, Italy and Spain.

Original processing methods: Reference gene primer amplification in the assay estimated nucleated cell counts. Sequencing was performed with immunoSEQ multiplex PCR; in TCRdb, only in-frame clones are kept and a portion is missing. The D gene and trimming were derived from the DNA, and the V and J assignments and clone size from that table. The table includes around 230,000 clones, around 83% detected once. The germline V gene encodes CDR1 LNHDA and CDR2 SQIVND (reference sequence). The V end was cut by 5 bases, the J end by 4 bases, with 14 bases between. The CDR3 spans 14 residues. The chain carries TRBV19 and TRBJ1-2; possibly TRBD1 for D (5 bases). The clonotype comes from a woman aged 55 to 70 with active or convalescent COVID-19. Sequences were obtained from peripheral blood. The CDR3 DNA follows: TGTGCCAGTAGTCAGGGATTGGGCGGCTATGGCTACACCTTC. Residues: CASSQGLGGYGYTF.